This TCR beta chain originates from a study of brain T cells in children with intractable seizures. Findings of the study overall: Only CDR3 sequence similarity suggested viral specificity, without known HCMV serostatus.

The time point here: blood from clinic visit 5 months post-surgery; TSC patient then seizure free. Only cases whose brain tissue showed the highest T cell transcript signatures were sequenced. TCRdb's copy holds only in-frame clones and misses some; the assay was immunoSEQ multiplex PCR. The sample has about 350,000 clones, over 90% seen once; the top ten hold around 6%. CDR1 SGHTS and CDR2 YDEGEE come from the germline V gene. This CDR3 contains 17 residues. V lost 1 base to trimming and J lost 0 bases, with 14 bases between them. This clone was seen a few times. What it binds is not known. Sequenced material: peripheral blood, taken roughly 5 months after surgery. This TCR came from a boy under two years old with tuberous sclerosis and intractable seizures. This chain uses TRBV5-8 with TRBJ1-5; D might be TRBD1 (6 bases). The CDR3: CASSLHYGRGSNQPQHF. The CDR3, as DNA: TGTGCCAGCAGCTTGCATTACGGCAGGGGTAGCAATCAGCCCCAGCATTTT.